A selection of T cell receptor beta chains follows, all from one sample in a study of blood T cell repertoires in COVID-19. Sequencing was performed with immunoSEQ multiplex PCR; in TCRdb, only in-frame clones are kept and a portion is missing. The profile shows about 180,000 clones, roughly 84% of them singletons. The sequencing input was PBMCs or T cells enriched from blood (not recorded which). Source of these receptors: a human donor with acute COVID-19. The donor label of this sample is uncertain. Both conserved end residues are part of each CDR3. Not all rows give a size; the values are once, few, many and, for expanded clones, a class.

CDR3aa,abundance,v_gene
CASSHRDRERSEQYF,-,TRBV4-1
CASSRGGTGVYSPLHF,-,TRBV21-1
CATHPPGIYGYTF,-,TRBV5-4
CASSVTPGLAGLASTDTQYF,-,TRBV9
CASSLDRPQETQYF,-,TRBV5-5
CAWSPTGFPSSYGYTF,once,TRBV30
CASSLDRGWVTEAFF,few,TRBV3-1/TRBV3-2
CASSLMLGGGTEAFF,-,TRBV11-2
CASSLTGGADYGYTF,-,TRBV7-8
CASSLAALFNQPQHF,-,TRBV7-2
CASSPQSTGELFF,-,TRBV7-9
CSVVMGGSYEQYF,-,TRBV29-1
CASSPDRELRPEAFF,-,TRBV18
CASARGSFFTDTQYF,-,TRBV27
CACTRGLQETQYF,-,TRBV30
CASSQVEGRGYEQYF,-,TRBV4-1
CASSVTPQGAGELFF,-,TRBV9
CASSYSNRREYGYTF,-,TRBV6-2/TRBV6-3
CASTAGSTYEQYF,-,TRBV7-3
CASTRGQGTEAFF,-,TRBV6-5
CASSPGGAASGEQYF,-,TRBV11-1
CASSLGDLETQYF,once,TRBV5-1
CSVGSSGEQFF,-,TRBV29-1
CASSTGTYNSPLHF,-,TRBV7-2
CASSQGQGNYEQYF,-,TRBV3-1/TRBV3-2
CASSSRPPLSGSYEQYF,-,TRBV7-2
CASNKRQGSYEQYF,few,TRBV27
CASTGDSGQYF,-,TRBV28
CASSPSRSDTQYF,-,TRBV18
CASETNYGYTF,-,TRBV12-3/TRBV12-4
CASSLDRGYGYTF,-,TRBV6-6
CASSTGTGSYEQYF,-,TRBV6-5
CSVERGQGSGYTF,-,TRBV29-1
CASSEYTGAGNTIYF,-,TRBV6-1
CASSPTSGRTGELFF,-,TRBV7-6
CASSIPDEPQTQYF,few,TRBV21-1
CASSLTQAAGELFF,-,TRBV11-3
CASRGDRGYSPLHF,-,TRBV2
CSVEGGSEYEQYF,once,TRBV29-1
CASSYTGVGQETQYF,-,TRBV6-5
CASSWTSGETYEQYF,-,TRBV7-9
CASSVRQGAGNTIYF,-,TRBV7-2
CASSLQGYNSPLHF,-,TRBV6-5
CASSPDRGSYNEQFF,-,TRBV18
CASSQSYQGYEQYF,-,TRBV23-1
CASSAGQGNEQYF,once,TRBV11-2
CASTTLDREHSPLHF,-,TRBV27
CASSQDGPGQGPSYEQYF,-,TRBV3-1/TRBV3-2
CASSPENQPQHF,-,TRBV12-3/TRBV12-4
CSVVAASGDREQYF,-,TRBV29-1
CASSYSDRGGLALFF,-,TRBV6-5